These 10 T cell receptor beta chains originate from one sample sequenced in a study of cytomegalovirus exposure and HLA in healthy donors (dated by TCRdb to about 2017). The library was prepared using the immunoSEQ multiplex PCR assay. For the multiplex PCR, a mixture combining 60 forward primers for TCR Vbeta segments and 13 reverse primers for TCR Jbeta segments was used. The immuneACCESS repertoire file appears here via TCRdb, limited to in-frame rearrangements. These files lack a portion of the clones; in checked studies, under half of the deficit traces to unresolved V genes, and the cause of the others is not known. This sample gives hundreds of thousands of clones in total; over 65% of them show up just once. Clones ranked in the top ten supply roughly 2.6% of the sample. The specimen was PBMCs. These receptors were taken from a woman in her fifties or sixties in good health and CMV-seropositive.

V usage is TRBV7-2 and J usage is TRBJ1-5; D not certain. The CDR3 runs to 16 residues. The germline V and J ends were trimmed by 3 bases and 1 base, with 13 bases remaining between them. The germline gives CDR1 SGHTA, CDR2 FQGNSA. The chain's CDR3 is CASSFVGRESNQPQHF. The CDR3 region has the DNA TGTGCCAGCAGCTTCGTGGGCCGGGAGAGCAATCAGCCCCAGCATTTT.

The CDR3 DNA follows: TGCGCCAGCAGTGTAGCGGGGGCCTACAATGAGCAGTTCTTC. Amino acids: CASSVAGAYNEQFF. The chain uses TRBV10-1 and TRBJ2-1; 9 bases fit TRBD2. The V segment lost 4 bases and the J segment 2 bases; nucleotides outside the gene matches: 0. The germline gives CDR1 WNHNN, CDR2 SYGVQD (reference sequence). This CDR3 has 14 residues.

The gene calls are TRBV25-1 and TRBJ1-4; the D gene is possibly TRBD1 (5 bases). V lost 1 base and J 5 bases, leaving 14 bases between the germline ends. This CDR3 contains 16 residues. Looked up from germline, CDR1 is MGHDK and CDR2 is SYGVNS. Written as DNA, the CDR3 is TGTGCCAGCAGTGAATCTCCGACAGAAGTGAATGAAAAACTGTTTTTT. This encodes CASSESPTEVNEKLFF. Drawing the rest from reference TRBV25-1 and TRBJ1-4, the complete variable domain is EADIYQTPRYLVIGTGKKITLECSQTMGHDKMYWYQQDPGMELHLIHYSYGVNSTEKGDLSSESTVSRIRTEHFPLTLESARPSHTSQYLCASSESPTEVNEKLFFGSGTQLSVL.

The rearrangement joins TRBV6-1 to TRBJ2-7; 10 nucleotides align to TRBD2. After removal of 6 bases from V and 3 bases from J, the junction contained 5 bases not matched to a gene. There are 14 residues in the CDR3. Germline V gene data show CDR1 as MNHNS and CDR2 as SASEGT. In DNA form, the CDR3 reads TGTGCCAGCAGGTGGACTAGCGGTTTCTACGAGCAGTACTTC. Translated, it gives CASRWTSGFYEQYF.

The chain joins TRBV10-3 to TRBJ2-1; 7 nucleotides line up with TRBD2. The germline V gene encodes CDR1 ENHRY and CDR2 SYGVKD. CDR3 length: 15 residues. V dropped 4 bases and J dropped 7; count of bases not matched to a gene: 10. The CDR3 sequence: CAISVGAGEFNEQFF. In nucleotides, the CDR3 is TGTGCCATCAGTGTTGGGGCGGGAGAATTTAATGAGCAGTTCTTC.

The CDR3, as DNA: TGTGCCAGCAGCCCCGGGGGGATAGACACCGGGGAGCTGTTTTTT. Protein: CASSPGGIDTGELFF. The chain couples TRBV7-3 to TRBJ2-2, with 7 positions matching TRBD2. Germline V gene data show CDR1 as SGHTA and CDR2 as FQGTGA. V dropped 5 bases and J dropped 3; count of bases not matched to a gene: 6. The CDR3 totals 15 residues. Together with reference TRBV7-3 and TRBJ2-2, the CDR3 gives the full variable domain: GAGVSQTPSNKVTEKGKYVELRCDPISGHTALYWYRQSLGQGPEFLIYFQGTGAADDSGLPNDRFFAVRPEGSVSTLKIQRTERGDSAVYLCASSPGGIDTGELFFGEGSRLTVL.

This clone was recorded a few times. J is TRBJ2-5 and V is TRBV5-1, with TRBD2 matching over 11 bases. The length of the CDR3 is 16 residues. CDR1 is SGHRS and CDR2 is YFSETQ in the germline V gene. Germline trimming cut 4 bases from V and 2 bases from J; bases unmatched to any gene: 7. For the CDR3, the DNA is TGCGCCAGCAGCCCAGGGACTAGCGGAAAACAAGAGACCCAGTACTTC. This translates into CASSPGTSGKQETQYF.

The CDR3 nucleotides are TGTGCCAGCAGTCCCCAGGGAAGGGATAATTCACCCCTCCACTTT. It translates to CASSPQGRDNSPLHF. This sequence joins TRBV28 and TRBJ1-6; D might be TRBD1 (5 bases). The CDR3 has 15 residues. The V and J ends lost 5 bases and 5 bases respectively, with 13 bases between them. Germline V CDR1 and CDR2: MDHEN, SYDVKM.

The chain couples TRBV10-1 to TRBJ1-3; D call uncertain. This CDR3 contains 14 residues. Trimming shortened V by 4 bases and J by 1 base, and 8 bases separated the two germline ends. CDR1 WNHNN and CDR2 SYGVQD come from the germline V gene (reference sequence). The CDR3 spells CASSGGGSGNTIYF. The CDR3 DNA reads TGCGCCAGCAGTGGAGGAGGATCTGGAAACACCATATATTTT.

The gene calls are TRBV29-1 and TRBJ2-2, with 8 bases lining up with TRBD2. Germline V gives CDR1 SQVTM, CDR2 ANQGSEA. CDR3 length: 15 amino acids. The V and J ends lost 4 bases and 4 bases, in that order; junction bases with no gene match: 8. The CDR3 DNA sequence: TGCAGCGTTGCGGCCGGGAGGGCGGGCACCGGGGAGCTGTTTTTT. Translated, it gives CSVAAGRAGTGELFF.